This entry concerns a single T cell receptor beta chain. Method: immunoSEQ multiplex PCR; TCRdb's copy keeps in-frame clones and lacks some. The data contain about 5,400 clones, about 72% of them singletons. This entry comes from a study of T cells in pancreatic ductal adenocarcinoma. Trimming left V 4 bases short and J 2 bases short, with 9 bases between. CDR1 and CDR2 (germline): SGHRS, YFSETQ. There are 13 residues in the CDR3. The selected patients with pancreatic ductal adenocarcinoma had surgery but no neoadjuvant therapy. The sample taken for sequencing was pancreatic tumor tissue. The TCR comes from a human donor with pancreatic ductal adenocarcinoma. J is TRBJ2-5 and V is TRBV5-1; TRBD1 is a possible D gene (5 bases). CDR3 residues: CASSTDRQETQYF. The DNA of the CDR3 is TGCGCCAGCAGCACCGACAGACAAGAGACCCAGTACTTC.